Presented here are 16 T cell receptor beta chains from one specimen sequenced in a study of shared clonotypes between healthy human individuals. Measured with immunoSEQ multiplex PCR; TCRdb has only the in-frame clones, and not every one. The sample yields 2 million to 3 million clones, 93% seen once. The sample comprised naive CD4+ T cells from PBMCs. Documented subset: CD45RA+ positively selected. All receptors come from a man aged 18 to 30 in good health. Some clones in this sample may be carry-over from other donors' samples.

The rearrangement joins TRBV15 to TRBJ1-2, with TRBD1 matching over 7 bases. The CDR3 length is 16 residues. In germline, CDR1 is LNHNV, CDR2 YYDKDF (reference sequence). The V segment lost 8 bases and the J segment 0 bases; nucleotides outside the gene matches: 12. The CDR3 spells CATAGTDLLPNYGYTF. As DNA, the CDR3 is TGTGCCACCGCGGGGACAGATCTACTCCCTAACTATGGCTACACCTTC.

Comment on this clone: The sample contains more than one DNA sequence encoding this CDR3. In nucleotides, the CDR3 is TGTGCCAGTAGTATTCTGGGACAGGGGACTGAAGCTTTCTTT. This gives the protein CASSILGQGTEAFF. The chain joins TRBV19 to TRBJ1-1; TRBD1 matches at 10 bases. Germline CDR1 and CDR2: LNHDA and SQIVND (reference sequence). After removal of 3 bases from V and 5 bases from J, the junction contained 3 bases not matched to a gene. This CDR3 has 14 residues.

The V call is TRBV5-1, the J call TRBJ1-3; D perhaps matches TRBD1 (5 bases). In germline, CDR1 is SGHRS, CDR2 YFSETQ. The CDR3 is 15 amino acids. V was shortened by 0 bases and J by 1 base, with 8 bases between the two germline ends. In nucleotides, the CDR3 is TGCGCCAGCAGCTTGGATGGGGGATCTGGAAACACCATATATTTT. As protein: CASSLDGGSGNTIYF.

The chain joins TRBV9 to TRBJ2-5, with D tentatively TRBD2 (5 bases). The J call could be wrong; TRBJ2-7 is a better fit for the DNA end. Germline V gene lookup returns CDR1 SGDLS and CDR2 YYNGEE. The length of the CDR3 is 15 residues. CDR3 residues: CASSVGVSVTYEQYF. Written as DNA, the CDR3 is TGTGCCAGCAGCGTAGGGGTTAGCGTAACCTACGAGCAGTACTTC.

This chain joins TRBV30 and TRBJ2-7, with 9 bases matching TRBD1. J lost 5 bases, V lost 5 bases, and 7 bases had no gene match. The CDR3 covers 13 residues. Germline V gene data show CDR1 as GTSNPN and CDR2 as SVGIG (reference sequence). The DNA for the CDR3 is TGTGCCTGGGCCGGACAGGGGTTAGACGAGCAGTACTTC. Amino acids: CAWAGQGLDEQYF.

The chain combines TRBV5-1 with TRBJ1-6; D not certain. Looked up from germline, CDR1 is SGHRS and CDR2 is YFSETQ. This CDR3 contains 15 residues. V was clipped by 5 bases and J by 7 bases, with 16 bases between them. The CDR3 spells CASSELATQNSPLHF. The CDR3 nucleotides are TGCGCCAGCAGTGAGCTTGCGACTCAGAATTCACCCCTCCACTTT.

The chain uses TRBV28 and TRBJ1-3; a weak D match, TRBD1 (6 bases). Germline V gene lookup returns CDR1 MDHEN and CDR2 SYDVKM. The CDR3 length is 15 residues. V lost 4 bases, J lost 3 bases, and 13 bases lay in between. The DNA for the CDR3 is TGTGCCAGCAGTTACACAGGGTTGGGTGGAAACACCATATATTTT. Its translation is CASSYTGLGGNTIYF. Looking up the rest from reference TRBV28 and TRBJ1-3 gives the full variable domain: DVKVTQSSRYLVKRTGEKVFLECVQDMDHENMFWYRQDPGLGLRLIYFSYDVKMKEKGDIPEGYSVSREKKERFSLILESASTNQTSMYLCASSYTGLGGNTIYFGEGSWLTVV.

J is TRBJ1-1 and V is TRBV19; TRBD1 matches at 8 bases. The CDR3 is 13 residues long. Germline trimming cut 6 bases from V and 4 bases from J; bases unmatched to any gene: 4. Germline lookup yields CDR1 LNHDA and CDR2 SQIVND (reference sequence). This CDR3 reads CASSWGQATEAFF. CDR3 DNA sequence: TGTGCCAGTAGCTGGGGACAGGCCACTGAAGCTTTCTTT.

Comments on this clone: The same CDR3 also results from other DNA sequences found in this sample. The chain links TRBV6-5 to TRBJ2-7, with 10 bases lining up with TRBD1. Per the germline V gene, CDR1 is MNHEY and CDR2 is SVGAGI. J lost 5 bases, V lost 8 bases, and 3 bases had no gene match. The CDR3 has 12 amino acids. CDR3 nucleotide sequence: TGTGCCAGCCGAGGGACAGGGGACGAGCAGTACTTC. This translates into CASRGTGDEQYF.

The chain uses TRBV7-2 and TRBJ2-5; 9 bases align to TRBD2. V shed 7 bases and J 5 bases; nucleotides not matched to a gene: 14. The CDR3 contains 16 residues. CDR1 is SGHTA, CDR2 FQGNSA, per germline. The CDR3 DNA sequence: TGTGCCAGCACCCCCTGGCGGGAGGGCCTTGGGGAGACCCAGTACTTC. Amino acids: CASTPWREGLGETQYF.

This clone was observed a single time. The chain employs TRBV7-2 and TRBJ2-1; TRBD2 aligns across 9 bases. This CDR3 comprises 14 residues. The germline gives CDR1 SGHTA, CDR2 FQGNSA. The V gene end was trimmed by 3 bases and the J gene end by 8 bases; junction bases not matched to a gene: 5. The CDR3 DNA sequence: TGTGCCAGCAGCTTCGATCGCGGGGGGGATGAGCAGTTCTTC. Its protein product is CASSFDRGGDEQFF.

The chain is built from TRBV5-1 and TRBJ2-7; TRBD1 matches at 10 bases. Germline values: CDR1 SGHRS, CDR2 YFSETQ. This CDR3 region has 15 residues. Germline trimming cut 2 bases from V and 2 bases from J; bases unmatched to any gene: 4. CDR3 nucleotide sequence: TGCGCCAGCAGCTTTAGAGGACAGGGGGCCTACGAGCAGTACTTC. Translating gives CASSFRGQGAYEQYF. The complete variable domain, with remaining parts taken from reference TRBV5-1 and TRBJ2-7, reads KAGVTQTPRYLIKTRGQQVTLSCSPISGHRSVSWYQQTPGQGLQFLFEYFSETQRNKGNFPGRFSGRQFSNSRSEMNVSTLELGDSALYLCASSFRGQGAYEQYFGPGTRLTVT.

The chain combines TRBV5-8 with TRBJ1-4; D call uncertain. CDR3 length equals 15 residues. V lost 1 base, J lost 10 bases, and 17 bases lay in between. The germline V gene encodes CDR1 SGHTS and CDR2 YDEGEE. CDR3 protein: CASSLLVTFSGKLFF. The CDR3 coding sequence is TGTGCCAGCAGCTTGTTAGTGACATTCAGCGGAAAACTGTTTTTT.

CDR3 sequence: CASSPMGTDTQYF. The CDR3, as DNA: TGTGCCAGCTCACCTATGGGAACAGATACGCAGTATTTT. The gene calls are TRBV18 and TRBJ2-3, with no clear D. Looked up from germline, CDR1 is KGHSH and CDR2 is LQKENI. V lost 3 bases, J lost 3 bases, and 7 bases lay in between. The CDR3 runs to 13 residues.

V and J are TRBV23-1 and TRBJ1-5, with 8 nucleotides matching TRBD1. TRBV23-1 is assigned to the ORF class and has an uncertain function. CDR3 length: 15 amino acids. V lost 5 bases and J lost 0; bases outside the gene matches: 3. The CDR3 nucleotides are TGCGCCAGCAGTGATGGGACAGGTAGCAATCAGCCCCAGCATTTT. Translated, it gives CASSDGTGSNQPQHF.

The rearrangement joins TRBV9 to TRBJ2-7, with D perhaps being TRBD1 or TRBD2 (5 bases each). This CDR3 is 14 amino acids long. Germline CDR1 and CDR2: SGDLS and YYNGEE. V was clipped by 4 bases and J by 2 bases, with 13 bases between them. The CDR3 sequence: CASSTRDDTYEQYF. The DNA of the CDR3 is TGTGCCAGCAGCACCCGGGACGACACCTACGAGCAGTACTTC.